The rows below give T cell receptor beta chains drawn from one sample of a study of T cell repertoires in cytomegalovirus infection. TCRdb analysed the reads with MiXCR anew, one entry per CDR3 protein. The sample includes hundreds of thousands of distinct CDR3 sequences, 20% to 25% of them seen just once. Sequences were obtained from CD8+ T cells from PBMCs. Receptors originate from a human donor in good health (CMV status not recorded). Some clones in this sample may be carry-over from other donors' samples. CDR3s include the opening cysteine and the closing phenylalanine or tryptophan.

J	V	CDR3
TRBJ1-4	TRBV7-9	CASSSTGLGEKLFF
TRBJ1-2	TRBV7-2	CASSLTGQWNGYTF
TRBJ1-1	TRBV12-3/TRBV12-4	CASTGSNMNTEAFF
TRBJ2-5	TRBV11-3	CASSSSDAETQYF
TRBJ2-4	TRBV6-2/TRBV6-3	CASSYSTSGLRNIQYF
TRBJ2-7	TRBV6-5	CASSHQITYEQYF
TRBJ2-3	TRBV7-9	CASDISSTDTQYF
TRBJ2-1	TRBV6-2/TRBV6-3	CASRLLGTEQFF
TRBJ1-1	TRBV19	CASSVLRKTEAFF
TRBJ1-2	TRBV7-4	CASSLGEGGYTF
TRBJ2-6	TRBV7-6	CASGGTGSSEANVLTF
TRBJ2-7	TRBV27	CATQSLGSPPYEQYF
TRBJ1-1	TRBV5-6	CASSSQYRWENTEAFF
TRBJ2-1	TRBV5-6	CASSPILGYSSYNEQFF
TRBJ1-2	TRBV20-1	CSARGKSLDYGYTF
TRBJ2-3	TRBV27	CASSRPPDTQYF
TRBJ1-1	TRBV13	CASSFGGADMNTEAFF
TRBJ1-2	TRBV7-9	CASSLVEANYGYTF
TRBJ1-2	TRBV7-6	CASSLVTTGGPLYGYTF
TRBJ2-5	TRBV12-3/TRBV12-4	CASSDRVEETQYF
TRBJ2-1	TRBV10-3	CTISEARPGGDEQFF
TRBJ1-1	TRBV25-1	CASSEYNTEAFF
TRBJ2-3	TRBV7-8	CASSLAQSATRTDTQYF
TRBJ1-1	TRBV7-9	CASSPQGTNTEAFF
TRBJ2-5	TRBV10-3	CAISESGQGHRVGTQYF
TRBJ1-1	TRBV2	CASRGTHYEAFF